The rows below give T cell receptor beta chains drawn from one sample of a study of shared clonotypes between healthy human individuals. Measured with immunoSEQ multiplex PCR; TCRdb has only the in-frame clones, and not every one. The sample lists over 750,000 clones; around 96% were seen once. Sequencing was carried out using naive CD8+ T cells sorted from blood. The receptors originated from a man aged 30-40 years in good health. The conserved cysteine and the conserved F or W are not part of the CDR3 here. A D gene is named only where the DNA matches it firmly.

V gene: TRBV10-1; D gene: .; CDR3 protein: ASSESGGEQY
V gene: TRBV5-4; D gene: TRBD1; CDR3 protein: ASSSTPGQGGTDTQY
V gene: TRBV9; D gene: .; CDR3 protein: ASSAHGNIQETQY
V gene: TRBV15; D gene: .; CDR3 protein: ATSRVREPYNEQF
V gene: TRBV30; D gene: .; CDR3 protein: AWSVGVMNTEAF
V gene: TRBV29-1; D gene: TRBD2; CDR3 protein: SVNPFVAGGSLSEQF
V gene: TRBV18; D gene: .; CDR3 protein: ASSIDRFATNEKLF
V gene: TRBV13; D gene: .; CDR3 protein: ASSLGVIGGEQY
V gene: TRBV10-3; D gene: TRBD2; CDR3 protein: AISETSGTSSYEQY
V gene: TRBV15; D gene: TRBD1; CDR3 protein: ATSSRDRVMGTEAF
V gene: TRBV7-2; D gene: TRBD2; CDR3 protein: ASSLAGRVFGYNEQF
V gene: TRBV5-5; D gene: .; CDR3 protein: ASSLAGRHSYEQY
V gene: TRBV25-1; D gene: .; CDR3 protein: ASSELRSGANVLT
V gene: TRBV10-1; D gene: TRBD2; CDR3 protein: ASSVAGRTYEQY
V gene: TRBV14; D gene: TRBD2; CDR3 protein: ASSQAGGSPYEQY
V gene: TRBV19; D gene: .; CDR3 protein: ASSIDSYNEQF
V gene: TRBV2; D gene: .; CDR3 protein: ASRGGIEQY
V gene: TRBV10-2; D gene: TRBD2; CDR3 protein: ASSDGLADSYEQY
V gene: TRBV7-8; D gene: .; CDR3 protein: ASSLGRGENQPQH
V gene: TRBV4-1; D gene: .; CDR3 protein: ASSPLPYTGELF
V gene: TRBV12-5; D gene: TRBD1; CDR3 protein: ASGRDRAPNEQF
V gene: TRBV7-8; D gene: TRBD2; CDR3 protein: ASSNLAGESYNEQF
V gene: TRBV6-6; D gene: .; CDR3 protein: ASSPPDRRQAF
V gene: TRBV27; D gene: .; CDR3 protein: ASSLSRVGGDYEQY
V gene: TRBV28; D gene: .; CDR3 protein: ASSYMGSNTEAF
V gene: TRBV7-9; D gene: .; CDR3 protein: AIGESQTQY
V gene: TRBV5-1; D gene: TRBD2; CDR3 protein: ASSLGPSGTYEQY
V gene: TRBV7-9; D gene: .; CDR3 protein: ASSLTEQETQY
V gene: TRBV6-6; D gene: .; CDR3 protein: ASSYSIYEQY